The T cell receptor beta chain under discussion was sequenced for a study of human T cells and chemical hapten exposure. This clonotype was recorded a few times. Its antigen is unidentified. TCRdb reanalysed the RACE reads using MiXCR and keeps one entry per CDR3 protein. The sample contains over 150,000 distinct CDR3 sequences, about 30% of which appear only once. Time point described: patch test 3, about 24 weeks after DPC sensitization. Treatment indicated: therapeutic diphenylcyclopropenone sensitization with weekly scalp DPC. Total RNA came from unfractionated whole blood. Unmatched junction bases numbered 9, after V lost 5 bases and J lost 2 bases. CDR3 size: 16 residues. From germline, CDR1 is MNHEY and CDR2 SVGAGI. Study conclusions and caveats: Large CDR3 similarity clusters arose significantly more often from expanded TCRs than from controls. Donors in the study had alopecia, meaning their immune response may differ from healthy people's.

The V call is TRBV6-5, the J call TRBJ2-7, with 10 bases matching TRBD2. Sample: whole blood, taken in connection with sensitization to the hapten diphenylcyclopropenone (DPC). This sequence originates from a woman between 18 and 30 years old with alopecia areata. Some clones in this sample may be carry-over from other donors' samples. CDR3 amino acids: CASSGWTSGRPYEQYF. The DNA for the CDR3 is TGTGCCAGCAGTGGCTGGACTAGCGGACGGCCCTACGAGCAGTACTTC.